These 5 T cell receptor beta chains came from one sample sequenced in a study of blood T cell repertoires in COVID-19. Generated by immunoSEQ multiplex PCR, the TCRdb table keeps only in-frame clones and is missing some. The table lists a few hundred thousand clones, roughly nine tenths of them singletons. The sequenced material came from peripheral blood. The receptor source for this set is a woman in her thirties or forties who had recovered from COVID-19.

There are a few counts of this clone. This rearrangement joins TRBV5-4 to TRBJ2-3; D gene ambiguous. Trimming left V 5 bases short and J 0 bases short, with 10 bases between. The V gene's germline CDR1 is SGHNT and CDR2 YYREEE (reference sequence). The CDR3 covers 14 residues. The CDR3 is CASRPQASTDTQYF. The CDR3 region has the DNA TGTGCCAGCAGGCCGCAGGCTAGCACAGATACGCAGTATTTT.

The chain links TRBV10-3 to TRBJ1-5; tentatively, D is TRBD1 (5 bases). Trimming cost V 10 bases and J 7 bases, with 17 bases left between them. The CDR3 is made up of 13 amino acids. CDR1 ENHRY and CDR2 SYGVKD come from the germline V gene. The CDR3 DNA sequence: TGTGCCAGCGGGGCGGCGGATGGGCAGCCCCAGCATTTT. It codes for CASGAADGQPQHF.

V gene TRBV19 combines with J gene TRBJ1-2; TRBD1 aligns across 7 bases. The CDR3 contains 14 residues. V shed 3 bases and J 3 bases; nucleotides not matched to a gene: 4. CDR1 is LNHDA, CDR2 SQIVND, per germline (reference sequence). CDR3 coding DNA: TGTGCCAGTAGTATTCAGACAGGGTACTATGGCTACACCTTC. Translation gives CASSIQTGYYGYTF.

The rearrangement uses TRBV5-6 and TRBJ2-7; TRBD1 agrees at 7 bases. The V gene's germline CDR1 is SGHDT and CDR2 YYEEEE. The CDR3 length is 14 residues. Trimming at V came to 0 bases and at J to 3 bases, leaving 3 bases not matched to a gene. CDR3 loop: CASSLGDSDYEQYF. The CDR3 coding sequence is TGTGCCAGCAGCTTGGGGGACAGTGACTACGAGCAGTACTTC. Supplemented by reference TRBV5-6 and TRBJ2-7, the full variable domain reads DAGVTQSPTHLIKTRGQQVTLRCSPKSGHDTVSWYQQALGQGPQFIFQYYEEEERQRGNFPDRFSGHQFPNYSSELNVNALLLGDSALYLCASSLGDSDYEQYFGPGTRLTVT.

The chain couples TRBV5-4 to TRBJ2-7, with D possibly TRBD2 on 6 matching bases. The CDR3 is 13 amino acids. V lost 4 bases to trimming and J lost 3 bases, with 11 bases between them. CDR1 and CDR2 (germline): SGHNT, YYREEE (reference sequence). The CDR3 sequence: CASSTPGLYEQYF. CDR3 DNA: TGTGCCAGCAGCACCCCGGGACTCTACGAGCAGTACTTC.